One sample yielded the 16 T cell receptor beta chains listed below, sequenced in a study of early T cells in non-severe SARS-CoV-2 infection. From the 5' RACE reads, TCRdb called clonotypes with MiXCR, one entry per CDR3 protein. The sample comprises over 55,000 distinct CDR3 sequences, roughly an eighth of which are singletons, and over 0.95% rests with the top ten. The material sequenced was whole blood. The receptors come from an adult who was a healthcare worker with PCR-confirmed SARS-CoV-2 infection or an uninfected control (not recorded which).

This clonotype was detected many times. J is TRBJ2-2 and V is TRBV20-1; D ambiguous. Germline V gene lookup returns CDR1 DFQATT and CDR2 SNEGSKA (reference sequence). The CDR3 contains 15 residues. V was pared by 3 bases and J by 5 bases, with 16 bases between. The DNA of the CDR3 is TGCAGTGCTAGCGCCGACGGGCCCCCGACCGGGGAGCTGTTTTTT. Translating gives CSASADGPPTGELFF.

This clonotype was seen ten or more times. This rearrangement joins TRBV24-1 to TRBJ1-5; 7 positions agree with TRBD1. J lost 7 bases, V lost 9 bases, and 8 bases had no gene match. The germline gives CDR1 KGHDR, CDR2 SFDVKD. This CDR3 contains 13 residues. The DNA for the CDR3 is TGTGCCACCCAAGACAGGGCTGGGCAGCCCCAGCATTTT. Translating it yields CATQDRAGQPQHF.

This clonotype was counted ten times or more. The V gene is TRBV28, the J gene TRBJ1-1; TRBD1 matches 7 bases. V was clipped by 4 bases and J by 2 bases; unmatched bases: 7. Germline CDR1 MDHEN, CDR2 SYDVKM. This CDR3 contains 15 residues. The CDR3, as DNA: TGTGCCAGCAGTTCCCGACAGGGACTAAACACTGAAGCTTTCTTT. Protein product: CASSSRQGLNTEAFF. Supplemented by reference TRBV28 and TRBJ1-1, the full variable domain reads DVKVTQSSRYLVKRTGEKVFLECVQDMDHENMFWYRQDPGLGLRLIYFSYDVKMKEKGDIPEGYSVSREKKERFSLILESASTNQTSMYLCASSSRQGLNTEAFFGQGTRLTVV.

This clonotype was seen many times. This chain uses TRBV6-2 or TRBV6-3 with TRBJ2-1; 10 positions match TRBD2. The CDR3 sequence is 15 residues long. J gave up 0 bases and V 4 bases, and 0 bases lay outside the gene matches. Looked up from germline, CDR1 is MNHEY and CDR2 is SVGEGT. The CDR3, as DNA: TGTGCCAGCAGTTCTAGCGGGAGCTCCTACAATGAGCAGTTCTTC. Amino acid sequence: CASSSSGSSYNEQFF.

This clonotype was seen many times. J is TRBJ2-5 and V is TRBV29-1; a possible D gene is TRBD2 (6 bases). Germline CDR1 SQVTM, CDR2 ANQGSEA. The CDR3 extends over 13 amino acids. V gave up 4 bases and J gave up 1 base, with 10 bases separating them. Here the CDR3 DNA reads TGCAGCGTTGTCCCCGGGGGCCAAGAGACCCAGTACTTC. Its protein product is CSVVPGGQETQYF.

This clonotype was counted ten times or more. V and J are TRBV7-6 and TRBJ2-1; TRBD2 matches 10 bases. CDR1 and CDR2 (germline): SGHVS, FNYEAQ. This CDR3 comprises 15 residues. V lost 5 bases, J lost 3 bases, and 4 bases stayed unmatched. The CDR3 nucleotides read TGTGCCAGCAGCCGGACTAGCGGACTCTACAATGAGCAGTTCTTC. Translating it yields CASSRTSGLYNEQFF.

There are many counts of this clonotype. V gene TRBV29-1 combines with J gene TRBJ1-1; D is unresolved. V lost 7 bases and J 10 bases, leaving 16 bases between the germline ends. Germline CDR1 reads SQVTM; CDR2 reads ANQGSEA. This CDR3 spans 11 amino acids. CDR3 DNA: TGCAGCGGCCTGACAACGAAAGCAGCTTTCTTT. Amino acids: CSGLTTKAAFF.

There are many counts of this clonotype. At one end, the junction sequence differs from germline, possibly due to a read error. The chain has TRBV29-1 and TRBJ2-6; D might be TRBD1 (6 bases). This CDR3 spans 16 amino acids. Germline V gene lookup returns CDR1 SQVTM and CDR2 ANQGSEA. As DNA, the CDR3 is TGCAGCGCCACGACGGACAGCTCGTCTGAGGCCAACGTCCTGACTTTC. Translating gives CSATTDSSSEANVLTF. Looking up the rest from reference TRBV29-1 and TRBJ2-6 gives the full variable domain: SAVISQKPSRDICQRGTSLTIQCQVDSQVTMMFWYRQQPGQSLTLIATANQGSEATYESGFVIDKFPISRPNLTFSTLTVSNMSPEDSSIYLCSATTDSSSEANVLTFGAGSRLTVL.

This clonotype was picked up many times. The chain has TRBV7-2 and TRBJ2-1, with 7 bases matching TRBD1. J gave up 0 bases and V 5 bases, and 7 bases lay outside the gene matches. Germline V gene lookup returns CDR1 SGHTA and CDR2 FQGNSA. The CDR3 is made up of 16 amino acids. This CDR3 reads CASSRTGQSSYNEQFF. CDR3 DNA sequence: TGTGCCAGCAGCCGAACGGGACAGAGCTCCTACAATGAGCAGTTCTTC.

This clonotype was counted at least ten times. The V and J genes are TRBV11-2 and TRBJ2-1, with D maybe TRBD2 (5 bases). Germline V gene sequence: CDR1 SGHAT, CDR2 FQNNGV. This CDR3 has 16 amino acids. V lost 2 bases, J lost 0 bases, and 11 bases lay in between. For the CDR3, the DNA is TGTGCCAGCAGCTTACGAGCGGATAGCTCCTACAATGAGCAGTTCTTC. Translation: CASSLRADSSYNEQFF.

The sample holds many counts of this clonotype. V and J are TRBV15 and TRBJ1-5; tentatively, D is TRBD1 (6 bases). CDR3 size: 16 residues. V shed 0 bases and J shed 6 bases, with 15 bases lying between them. Germline lookup yields CDR1 LNHNV and CDR2 YYDKDF (reference sequence). The CDR3 is CATSRDNRGAAQPQHF. CDR3 DNA: TGTGCCACCAGCAGAGATAATCGGGGGGCCGCTCAGCCCCAGCATTTT.

This clonotype was observed at least ten times. The chain carries TRBV28 and TRBJ2-7; D unresolved. Trimming took off 6 bases at V and 4 bases at J, with 10 bases between the two ends. CDR1 MDHEN and CDR2 SYDVKM come from the germline V gene. The CDR3 is 12 amino acids. In nucleotides, the CDR3 is TGTGCCAGCAGCACAAACCGATACGAGCAGTACTTC. It translates to CASSTNRYEQYF.

This clonotype was seen repeatedly, ten times or more. This chain joins TRBV6-6 and TRBJ2-7; 12 bases are shared with TRBD1. Unmatched junction bases numbered 5, after V lost 2 bases and J lost 6 bases. The CDR3 sequence is 15 residues long. Looked up from germline, CDR1 is MNHNY and CDR2 is SVGAGI (reference sequence). CDR3 nucleotide sequence: TGTGCCAGCAGTTACGGCCGGGACAGGGGGCGCGAGCAGTACTTC. This encodes CASSYGRDRGREQYF.

The sample holds many counts of this clonotype. This chain connects TRBV5-1 to TRBJ1-5; 9 bases agree with TRBD1. CDR3 length: 18 amino acids. The trim removed 0 bases at V and 5 bases at J, leaving 12 bases unmatched. Per the germline V gene, CDR1 is SGHRS and CDR2 is YFSETQ. The CDR3 DNA reads TGCGCCAGCAGCTTGGGCCCAAAACTGGACAGGGGAGATCAGCCCCAGCATTTT. This gives the protein CASSLGPKLDRGDQPQHF.

In this sample, this clonotype turned up many times. Because it lacks the conserved phenylalanine or tryptophan at the end, this CDR3 is likely a read error. V gene TRBV5-1 combines with J gene TRBJ2-5; D possibly uses TRBD1 or TRBD2 (5 bases each). Germline V gene data show CDR1 as SGHRS and CDR2 as YFSETQ. V gave up 4 bases and J gave up 4 bases, with 11 bases separating them. This CDR3 has 13 amino acids. CDR3 DNA: TGCGCCAGCAGCCCCGGGACGAGAGAGACCCAGTACCTC. Protein product: CASSPGTRETQYL.

About this clonotype itself: A read error may be the cause here, since a much bigger clone is one base away. The chain combines TRBV6-2 or TRBV6-3 with TRBJ1-5; 9 bases align to TRBD1. The CDR3 covers 16 residues. CDR1 and CDR2 (germline): MNHEY, SVGEGT. CDR3 loop: CVSSPTGGYSNQPQHF. The DNA of the CDR3 is TGTGTCAGCAGCCCGACAGGGGGATATAGCAATCAGCCCCAGCATTTT.